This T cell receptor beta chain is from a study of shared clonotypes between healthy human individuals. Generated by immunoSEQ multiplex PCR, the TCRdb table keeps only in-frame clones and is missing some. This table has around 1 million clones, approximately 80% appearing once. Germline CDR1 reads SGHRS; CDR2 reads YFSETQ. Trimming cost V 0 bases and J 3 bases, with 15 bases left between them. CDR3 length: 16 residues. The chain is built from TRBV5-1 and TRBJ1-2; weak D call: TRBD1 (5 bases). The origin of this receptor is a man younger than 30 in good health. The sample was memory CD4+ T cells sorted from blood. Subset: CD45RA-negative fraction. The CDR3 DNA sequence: TGCGCCAGCAGCTTGGCGCTGTGGGGCAACGACTATGGCTACACCTTC. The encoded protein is CASSLALWGNDYGYTF.